This T cell receptor beta chain was found in a study of blood T cell repertoires in COVID-19. Background on the study: Acute and convalescent COVID-19 specimens originated in the United States, Italy and Spain. The analysed material was cDNA or gDNA that came from T cells, B-cell-depleted T cells, or PBMCs.

Trimming took off 7 bases at V and 3 bases at J, with 13 bases between the two ends. The germline gives CDR1 MDHEN, CDR2 SYDVKM. CDR3 length: 14 residues. In the authors' methods: The authors estimated nucleated cell counts from reference gene primer amplification. Sequencing used immunoSEQ multiplex PCR; TCRdb keeps in-frame clones, though not all of them. D and trimming come from the DNA, and the V and J calls and clone size come from that table. The repertoire holds under 450,000 clones, with 81% as singletons. The genes are TRBV28 and TRBJ1-5; unclear D gene. This receptor was obtained from a human donor with acute or convalescent COVID-19. The donor label of this sample is uncertain. The sequenced material came from peripheral blood. The CDR3 nucleotides read TGTGCCAGCATACCTTCAGGTTTCAATCAGCCCCAGCATTTT. Translated: CASIPSGFNQPQHF.